The present TCR beta chain was sequenced within a study of Tregs in tolerant kidney transplant recipients. With V trimmed by 4 bases and J by 4 bases, 9 bases remained unmatched. This CDR3 spans 15 amino acids. The V gene's germline CDR1 is SGHNT and CDR2 YYREEE (reference sequence). The table came from immunoSEQ multiplex PCR; TCRdb's copy has only in-frame clones and leaves some out. The sample has just under 65,000 clones; less than 98% are singletons. The gene calls are TRBV5-4 and TRBJ2-3; 7 bases fit TRBD2. The source was Tregs from blood, collected before the transplant. The source is a human donor who received a combined kidney and bone marrow transplant. In DNA, the CDR3 is TGTGCCAGCAGCCTGAAAGCGGGGTATCCAGATACGCAGTATTTT. Protein: CASSLKAGYPDTQYF.